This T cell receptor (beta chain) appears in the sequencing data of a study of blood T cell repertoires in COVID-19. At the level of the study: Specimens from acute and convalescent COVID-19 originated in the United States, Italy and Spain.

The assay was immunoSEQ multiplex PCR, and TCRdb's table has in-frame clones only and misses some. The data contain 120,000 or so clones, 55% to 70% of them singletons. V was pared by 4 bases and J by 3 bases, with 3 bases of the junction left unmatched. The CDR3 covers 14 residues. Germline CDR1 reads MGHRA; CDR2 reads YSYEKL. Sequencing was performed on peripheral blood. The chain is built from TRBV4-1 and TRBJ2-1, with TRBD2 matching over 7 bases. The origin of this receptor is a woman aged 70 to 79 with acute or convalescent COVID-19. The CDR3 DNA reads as TGCGCCAGCAGCCTTGGCGGGGGCTACAATGAGCAGTTCTTC. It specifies CASSLGGGYNEQFF.